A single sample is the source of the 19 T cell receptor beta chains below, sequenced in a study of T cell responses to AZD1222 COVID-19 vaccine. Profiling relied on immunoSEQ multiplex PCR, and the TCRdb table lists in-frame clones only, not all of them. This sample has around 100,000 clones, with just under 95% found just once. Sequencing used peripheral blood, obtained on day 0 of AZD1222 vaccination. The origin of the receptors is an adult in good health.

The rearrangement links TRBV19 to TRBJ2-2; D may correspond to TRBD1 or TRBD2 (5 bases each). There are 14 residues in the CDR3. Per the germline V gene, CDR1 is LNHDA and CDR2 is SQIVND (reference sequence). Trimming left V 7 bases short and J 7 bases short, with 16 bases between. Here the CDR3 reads CASKIQGEGGELFF. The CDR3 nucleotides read TGTGCCAGTAAGATTCAGGGCGAGGGCGGGGAGCTGTTTTTT.

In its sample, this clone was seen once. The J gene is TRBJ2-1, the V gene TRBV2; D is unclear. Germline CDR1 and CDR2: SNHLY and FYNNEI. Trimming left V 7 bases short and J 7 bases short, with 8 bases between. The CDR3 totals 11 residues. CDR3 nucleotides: TGTGCCAGCACGACTTTAAATGAGCAGTTCTTC. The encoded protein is CASTTLNEQFF.

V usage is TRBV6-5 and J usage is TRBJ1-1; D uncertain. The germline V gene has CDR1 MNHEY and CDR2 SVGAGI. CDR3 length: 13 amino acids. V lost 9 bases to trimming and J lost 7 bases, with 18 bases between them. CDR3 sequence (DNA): TGTGCCAGTTCCCTTAGGACGGAGCATGAAGCTTTCTTT. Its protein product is CASSLRTEHEAFF.

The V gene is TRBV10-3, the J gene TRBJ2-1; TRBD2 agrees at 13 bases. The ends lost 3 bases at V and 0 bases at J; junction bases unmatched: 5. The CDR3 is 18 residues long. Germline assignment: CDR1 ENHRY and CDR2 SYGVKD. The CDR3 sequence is CAISDSGLAGASYNEQFF. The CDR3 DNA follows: TGTGCCATCAGTGATAGTGGACTAGCGGGAGCCTCCTACAATGAGCAGTTCTTC.

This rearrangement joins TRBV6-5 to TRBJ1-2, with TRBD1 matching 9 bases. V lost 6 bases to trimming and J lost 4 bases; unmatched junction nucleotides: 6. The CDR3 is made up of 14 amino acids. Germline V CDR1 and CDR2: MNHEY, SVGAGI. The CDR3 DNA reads TGTGCCAGCAGAGCCGGACAGGGGAGCTATGGCTACACCTTC. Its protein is CASRAGQGSYGYTF.

Here the CDR3 reads CASSLTGTVSSYEQYF. DNA for the CDR3: TGTGCCAGCAGCCTGACCGGGACGGTGAGCTCCTACGAGCAGTACTTC. The J gene is TRBJ2-7, the V gene TRBV3-1 (or the pseudogene TRBV3-2), with D perhaps given as TRBD1 or TRBD2 (5 bases each). The V end was cut by 4 bases, the J end by 0 bases, with 16 bases between. The germline CDR1 and CDR2 sequences are LGHDT and YNNKEL (reference sequence). The length of the CDR3 is 16 residues.

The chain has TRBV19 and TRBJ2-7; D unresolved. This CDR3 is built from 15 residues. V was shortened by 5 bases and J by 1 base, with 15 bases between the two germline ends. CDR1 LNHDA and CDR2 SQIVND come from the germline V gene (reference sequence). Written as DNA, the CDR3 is TGTGCCAGTAGTCCCTCCGATGGGTCTTCCTACGAGCAGTACTTC. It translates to CASSPSDGSSYEQYF. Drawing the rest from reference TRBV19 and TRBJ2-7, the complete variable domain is DGGITQSPKYLFRKEGQNVTLSCEQNLNHDAMYWYRQDPGQGLRLIYYSQIVNDFQKGDIAEGYSVSREKKESFPLTVTSAQKNPTAFYLCASSPSDGSSYEQYFGPGTRLTVT.

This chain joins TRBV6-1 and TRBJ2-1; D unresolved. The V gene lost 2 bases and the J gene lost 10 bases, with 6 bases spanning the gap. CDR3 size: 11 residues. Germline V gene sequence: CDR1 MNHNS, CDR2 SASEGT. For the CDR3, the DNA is TGTGCCAGCAGTGAATTCGGGGAGCAGTTCTTC. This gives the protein CASSEFGEQFF.

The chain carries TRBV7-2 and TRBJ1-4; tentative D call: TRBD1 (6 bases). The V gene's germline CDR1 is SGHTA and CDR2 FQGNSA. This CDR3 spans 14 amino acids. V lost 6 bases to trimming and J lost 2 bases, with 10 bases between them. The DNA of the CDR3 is TGTGCCAGCAGTTCAGGGGTGACTAATGAAAAACTGTTTTTT. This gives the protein CASSSGVTNEKLFF.

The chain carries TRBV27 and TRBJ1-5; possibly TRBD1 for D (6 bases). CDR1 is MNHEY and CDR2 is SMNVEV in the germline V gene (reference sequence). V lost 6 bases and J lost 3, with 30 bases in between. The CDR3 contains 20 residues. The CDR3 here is CASRTTGGLAGAGDNQPQHF. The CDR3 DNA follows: TGTGCCAGCAGGACCACGGGTGGGTTGGCAGGGGCAGGGGACAATCAGCCCCAGCATTTT.

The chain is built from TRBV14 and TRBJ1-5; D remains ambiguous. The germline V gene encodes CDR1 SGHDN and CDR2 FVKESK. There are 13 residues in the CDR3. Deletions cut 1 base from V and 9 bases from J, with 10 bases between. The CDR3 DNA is TGTGCCAGCAGCCAAGGAGCGGCAGGGCCCCAGCATTTT. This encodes CASSQGAAGPQHF.

CDR3 in DNA: TGTGCCAGTGGGACAGGGTCCTACGAGCAGTACTTC. Protein sequence: CASGTGSYEQYF. J is TRBJ2-7 and V is TRBV6-5; 9 nucleotides line up with TRBD1. With 9 bases clipped from V and 1 base from J, the junction kept 1 base outside the gene matches. Germline V gives CDR1 MNHEY, CDR2 SVGAGI. This CDR3 has 12 residues.

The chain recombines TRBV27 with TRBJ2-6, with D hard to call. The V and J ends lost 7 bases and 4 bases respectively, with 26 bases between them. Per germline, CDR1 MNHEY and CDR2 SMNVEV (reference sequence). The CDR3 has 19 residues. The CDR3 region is CASTLTSRGLLYGANVLTF. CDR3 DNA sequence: TGTGCCAGCACCCTCACCTCCAGAGGCCTACTGTACGGGGCCAACGTCCTGACTTTC.

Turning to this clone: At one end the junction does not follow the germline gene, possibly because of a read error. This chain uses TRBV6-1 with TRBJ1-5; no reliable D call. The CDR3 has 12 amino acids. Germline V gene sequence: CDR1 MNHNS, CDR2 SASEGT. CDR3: CASSEVGQPQHF. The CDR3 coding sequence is TGTGCCAGCAGCGAAGTGGGTCAGCCCCAGCATTTT.

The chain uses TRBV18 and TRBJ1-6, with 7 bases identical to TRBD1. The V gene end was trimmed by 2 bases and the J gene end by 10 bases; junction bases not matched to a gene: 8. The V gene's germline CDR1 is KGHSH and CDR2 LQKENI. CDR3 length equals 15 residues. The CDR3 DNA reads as TGTGCCAGCTCACCATCCGGGACAGTCGAGTCACCCCTCCACTTT. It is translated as CASSPSGTVESPLHF.

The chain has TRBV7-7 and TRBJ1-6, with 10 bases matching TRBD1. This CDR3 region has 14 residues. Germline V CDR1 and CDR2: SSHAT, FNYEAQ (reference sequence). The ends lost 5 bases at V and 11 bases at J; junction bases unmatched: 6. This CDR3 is CASSVPGQGTPLHF. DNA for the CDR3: TGTGCCAGCAGCGTACCGGGACAGGGGACACCCCTCCACTTT.

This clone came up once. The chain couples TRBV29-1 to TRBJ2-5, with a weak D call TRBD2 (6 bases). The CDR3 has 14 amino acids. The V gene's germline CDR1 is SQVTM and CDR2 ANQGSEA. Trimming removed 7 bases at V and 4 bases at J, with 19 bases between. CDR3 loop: CSAQRDGLSETQYF. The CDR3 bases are TGCAGCGCCCAGAGGGACGGACTATCAGAGACCCAGTACTTC.

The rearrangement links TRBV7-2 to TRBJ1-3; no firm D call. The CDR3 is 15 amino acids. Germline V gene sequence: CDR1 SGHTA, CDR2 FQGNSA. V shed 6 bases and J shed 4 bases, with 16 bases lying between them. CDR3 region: CASSFTALGGNTIYF. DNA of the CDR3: TGTGCCAGCAGTTTTACTGCCTTGGGAGGAAACACCATATATTTT.

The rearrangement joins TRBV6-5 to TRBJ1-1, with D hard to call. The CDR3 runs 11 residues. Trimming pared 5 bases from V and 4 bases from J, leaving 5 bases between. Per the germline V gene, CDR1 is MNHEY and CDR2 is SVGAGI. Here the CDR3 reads CASSPSTEAFF. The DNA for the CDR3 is TGTGCCAGCAGTCCGAGCACTGAAGCTTTCTTT.